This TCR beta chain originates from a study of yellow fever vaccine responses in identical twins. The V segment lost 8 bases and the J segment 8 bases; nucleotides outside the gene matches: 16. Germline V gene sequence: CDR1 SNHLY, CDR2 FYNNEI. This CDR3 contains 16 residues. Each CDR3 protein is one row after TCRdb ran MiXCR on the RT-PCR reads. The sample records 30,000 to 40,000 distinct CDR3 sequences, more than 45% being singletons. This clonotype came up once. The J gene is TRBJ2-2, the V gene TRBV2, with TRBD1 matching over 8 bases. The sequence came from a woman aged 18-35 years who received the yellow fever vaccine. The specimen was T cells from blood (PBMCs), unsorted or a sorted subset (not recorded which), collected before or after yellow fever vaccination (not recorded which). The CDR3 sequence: CASGGQGSPTRGELFF. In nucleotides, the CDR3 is TGTGCCAGCGGTGGACAGGGATCCCCAACACGGGGGGAGCTGTTTTTT.